The 14 T cell receptor beta chains listed next were all sequenced from one sample in a study of CD8 T cells in Susac syndrome. Random hexamers served to reverse transcribe about 0.5 to 1 ug RNA. MiXCR, applied by TCRdb to the immunoSEQ multiplex PCR reads, yields one record per CDR3 protein. Of around 130,000 distinct CDR3 sequences listed, approximately 94% are singletons. The specimen was CD4+ T cells from PBMCs. The receptors originated from a human donor with multiple sclerosis.

The V gene is TRBV7-9, the J gene TRBJ2-5, with D perhaps being TRBD1 or TRBD2 (7 bases each). The CDR3 totals 15 residues. In germline, CDR1 is SEHNR, CDR2 FQNEAQ (reference sequence). The germline V and J ends were trimmed by 4 bases and 9 bases, with 21 bases remaining between them. The chain's CDR3 is CASSSRGGDERAQYF. CDR3 DNA sequence: TGTGCCAGCAGCTCCAGGGGGGGAGATGAGAGGGCCCAGTACTTC.

The chain links TRBV7-2 to TRBJ1-6; 7 bases are shared with TRBD1. Germline CDR1 is SGHTA and CDR2 is FQGNSA. The V gene end was trimmed by 6 bases and the J gene end by 5 bases; junction bases not matched to a gene: 16. There are 18 residues in the CDR3. This CDR3 reads CASSFSQQGWVNNSPLHF. CDR3 coding DNA: TGTGCCAGCAGTTTCTCCCAACAGGGGTGGGTGAATAATTCACCCCTCCACTTT.

The chain combines TRBV30 with TRBJ2-1; D unresolved. The V gene lost 8 bases and the J gene lost 7 bases, with 12 bases spanning the gap. The CDR3 runs to 11 residues. Per germline, CDR1 GTSNPN and CDR2 SVGIG (reference sequence). The CDR3 sequence is CALMKVNEQFF. CDR3 bases: TGTGCCCTGATGAAAGTGAATGAGCAGTTCTTC. Supplemented by reference TRBV30 and TRBJ2-1, the full variable domain reads SQTIHQWPATLVQPVGSPLSLECTVEGTSNPNLYWYRQAAGRGLQLLFYSVGIGQISSEVPQNLSASRPQDRQFILSSKKLLLSDSGFYLCALMKVNEQFFGPGTRLTVL.

The chain recombines TRBV6-1 with TRBJ2-5; D remains unclear. Germline V lookup: CDR1 MNHNS, CDR2 SASEGT. This CDR3 is built from 11 residues. V dropped 4 bases and J dropped 5 bases, with 5 bases sitting between them. The CDR3, as DNA: TGTGCCAGCAGTGTGGTGGAGACCCAGTACTTC. Its protein is CASSVVETQYF.

The rearrangement links TRBV4-3 to TRBJ2-3, with 8 nucleotides matching TRBD2. This CDR3 is built from 16 residues. Unmatched junction bases numbered 10, after V lost 3 bases and J lost 5 bases. Germline values: CDR1 LGHNA, CDR2 YSLEER. In DNA, the CDR3 is TGCGCCAGCAGCCAGGGATCGGGGGGGCCCAGAGATACGCAGTATTTT. Translating gives CASSQGSGGPRDTQYF.

The chain recombines TRBV28 with TRBJ1-5; tentative D call: TRBD1 (5 bases). The CDR3 totals 14 residues. Trimming removed 3 bases from V and 5 bases from J, with 11 bases in between. The germline CDR1 and CDR2 sequences are MDHEN and SYDVKM. The chain's CDR3 is CASSLGRFHQPQHF. The CDR3, as DNA: TGTGCCAGCAGTTTGGGACGCTTCCATCAGCCCCAGCATTTT. The full variable domain, its missing parts supplied by reference TRBV28 and TRBJ1-5, is DVKVTQSSRYLVKRTGEKVFLECVQDMDHENMFWYRQDPGLGLRLIYFSYDVKMKEKGDIPEGYSVSREKKERFSLILESASTNQTSMYLCASSLGRFHQPQHFGDGTRLSIL.

The V and J genes are TRBV9 and TRBJ1-1; D is unclear. The germline V gene has CDR1 SGDLS and CDR2 YYNGEE. Trimming shortened V by 2 bases and J by 2 bases, and 7 bases separated the two germline ends. This CDR3 comprises 13 residues. The CDR3 region has the DNA TGTGCCAGCAGCGTCTCAAGTAACACTGAAGCTTTCTTT. It specifies CASSVSSNTEAFF. The complete variable domain, with remaining parts taken from reference TRBV9 and TRBJ1-1, reads DSGVTQTPKHLITATGQRVTLRCSPRSGDLSVYWYQQSLDQGLQFLIQYYNGEERAKGNILERFSAQQFPDLHSELNLSSLELGDSALYFCASSVSSNTEAFFGQGTRLTVV.

CDR3 loop: CASSLLWGAVTEAFF. As DNA, the CDR3 is TGTGCCAGCAGCTTGTTATGGGGGGCCGTAACTGAAGCTTTCTTT. The chain links TRBV5-5 to TRBJ1-1, with TRBD1 as a possible D gene (6 bases). Trimming stripped 1 base from V and 5 bases from J, with 15 bases between. Germline CDR1 and CDR2: SGHKS and YYEKEE (reference sequence). The CDR3 sequence is 15 residues long.

The chain is built from TRBV3-1 and TRBJ2-1, with 7 bases aligning to TRBD2. The junction had 7 bases not matched to a gene; V was cut back by 2 bases and J by 6 bases. This CDR3 has 15 amino acids. The germline V gene has CDR1 LGHDT and CDR2 YNNKEL (reference sequence). The CDR3 coding sequence is TGTGCCAGCAGCCAAAGGGCGGGAGAACGCAATGAGCAGTTCTTC. The encoded protein is CASSQRAGERNEQFF.

The rearrangement links TRBV29-1 to TRBJ2-7; 8 bases are shared with TRBD1. There are 13 residues in the CDR3. V shed 7 bases and J 4 bases; nucleotides not matched to a gene: 9. CDR1 and CDR2 (germline): SQVTM, ANQGSEA. The CDR3 coding sequence is TGCAGCGCTGGACAGGGCGGTGAGTACGAGCAGTACTTC. It is translated as CSAGQGGEYEQYF.

The chain uses TRBV30 and TRBJ2-5, with D unclear. The CDR3 is made up of 11 amino acids. Per germline, CDR1 GTSNPN and CDR2 SVGIG (reference sequence). Trimming took off 4 bases at V and 5 bases at J, with 8 bases between the two ends. DNA for the CDR3: TGTGCCTGGATCAGCCGCGAGACCCAGTACTTC. It encodes CAWISRETQYF.

The CDR3 protein is CASSQSGGGFQETQYF. The CDR3 DNA reads as TGTGCCAGCAGCCAGTCTGGCGGGGGGTTCCAAGAGACCCAGTACTTC. V and J are TRBV6-1 and TRBJ2-5, with TRBD2 matching 8 bases. Germline V gives CDR1 MNHNS, CDR2 SASEGT. The CDR3 is made up of 16 amino acids. J gave up 1 base and V 6 bases, and 10 bases lay outside the gene matches.

The rearrangement joins TRBV5-1 to TRBJ2-5, with D possibly matching TRBD2 (5 bases). V was trimmed by 0 bases and J by 4 bases, leaving 25 bases between them. The germline V gene has CDR1 SGHRS and CDR2 YFSETQ. The CDR3 extends over 19 amino acids. The chain's CDR3 is CASSLDPRAGGLKRETQYF. In nucleotides, the CDR3 is TGCGCCAGCAGCTTGGATCCTCGCGCGGGTGGCCTTAAGAGAGAGACCCAGTACTTC.

The V gene is TRBV20-1, the J gene TRBJ2-7; 7 positions match TRBD1. In germline, CDR1 is DFQATT, CDR2 SNEGSKA (reference sequence). The ends lost 6 bases at V and 5 bases at J; junction bases unmatched: 7. CDR3 length: 12 residues. The CDR3 DNA is TGCAGTGCCCCTACAGGGGACCACGAGCAGTACTTC. This sequence encodes CSAPTGDHEQYF.